The clone carrying this T cell receptor (beta chain) appeared once. The antigen remains unidentified. The sample originates from a study of CD8 T cells in Susac syndrome. Points from the study as a whole: Susac-specific public clones found in total CD8+ repertoires numbered sixteen, and those in CD8+ TEMRA repertoires numbered a few.

Germline loops: CDR1 KGHDR, CDR2 SFDVKD. This CDR3 region has 13 residues. V lost 9 bases and J lost 2, with 12 bases in between. An amount of RNA that ranged from roughly 0.45 to 1 ug was reverse transcribed with random hexamers. Amplification of TCR beta CDR3 by immunoSEQ multiplex PCR spanned 54 Vbeta and 13 Jbeta. TCRdb ran MiXCR on the immunoSEQ multiplex PCR reads and lists one entry per CDR3 protein. The data contain about 140,000 distinct CDR3 sequences, roughly 94% of them seen just once; the ten biggest clones take up approximately 0.17%. The sequence was collected from a human donor with Susac syndrome. The chain employs TRBV24-1 and TRBJ2-5; D is perhaps TRBD2 (5 bases). Specimen: CD8+ T cells from PBMCs. For the CDR3, the DNA is TGTGCCACCCGCCGCCGGGGTCAAGAGACCCAGTACTTC. Amino acids: CATRRRGQETQYF.